This TCR beta chain was identified during a study of blood T cell repertoires in COVID-19. Study in general: PBMCs, B-cell-depleted T cells, or T cells were the source of the cDNA or gDNA that made up the material.

This study enrolled people aged 18 to 89 from around 26 US geographic areas. Per the original methods: Nucleated cell number was recorded as an estimate derived from reference gene primer amplification. Generated by immunoSEQ multiplex PCR, the TCRdb table keeps only in-frame clones and is missing some. V and J calls and clone size are those listed in that table; D and trimming were worked out from the DNA. Of around 160,000 clones in the sample, about 80% were seen once. Losses at the gene ends were 5 bases for V and 7 bases for J; bases not matched to a gene: 14. CDR3 size: 16 residues. The germline CDR1 and CDR2 sequences are MNHEY and SMNVEV (reference sequence).

Sequencing input: PBMCs or T cells enriched from blood (not recorded which). The gene calls are TRBV27 and TRBJ2-3, with 8 bases identical to TRBD2. This receptor was identified in a man aged 45-65 years who had recovered from COVID-19. The CDR3 here is CASSTPRGGLGNTQYF. CDR3 in DNA: TGTGCCAGCAGTACCCCCCGGGGGGGTCTGGGAAATACGCAGTATTTT.